The rows below give T cell receptor beta chains drawn from one sample of a study of technical replicates of blood from a few donors. The protocol was immunoSEQ multiplex PCR, while the TCRdb copy is restricted to in-frame clones and leaves out a portion. The sample contains some 49,000 clones, 92% of which appear only once. The specimen sequenced was PBMCs. The receptors derive from a human donor in good health. Some clones in this sample may be carry-over from other donors' samples. CDR3s leave out the opening cysteine and the closing phenylalanine or tryptophan. Fields, in order: J gene, V gene, CDR3 protein.

J: TRBJ2-7
V: TRBV4-1
CDR3: ASSQDRGGYYEQY

J: TRBJ1-4
V: TRBV4-2
CDR3: ASSQGTANEKLF

J: TRBJ1-1
V: TRBV7-9
CDR3: ASSPQVGLNTEAF

J: TRBJ1-4
V: TRBV5-1
CDR3: ASGSSSQPEKLF

J: TRBJ1-1
V: TRBV19
CDR3: ASSATGGTEAF

J: TRBJ2-3
V: TRBV2
CDR3: ASTPDLRTSGGRGADTQY

J: TRBJ1-3
V: TRBV5-1
CDR3: ASSSWTGGSLSGNTIY

J: TRBJ2-5
V: TRBV19
CDR3: ASSWSGGQETQY

J: TRBJ2-2
V: TRBV10-1
CDR3: ASSAPLREGNTGELF

J: TRBJ2-7
V: TRBV7-7
CDR3: ASSQSSGLYYEQY

J: TRBJ2-7
V: TRBV5-1
CDR3: ASSRTGTEQY

J: TRBJ2-1
V: TRBV9
CDR3: ASSVELAGLVNEQF

J: TRBJ2-1
V: TRBV4-2
CDR3: ASSQIGTSGPTDEQF

J: TRBJ2-7
V: TRBV27
CDR3: ASSLSSRGERYEQY

J: TRBJ2-7
V: TRBV6-6
CDR3: ASEDRPNYEQY

J: TRBJ2-7
V: TRBV2
CDR3: ASRGGVSREQY

J: TRBJ2-7
V: TRBV5-4
CDR3: ASSFRGGAVEQY

J: TRBJ2-1
V: TRBV7-2
CDR3: ASSLGRGRQDNEQF

J: TRBJ2-2
V: TRBV7-9
CDR3: ASSLIGTGRSTGELF

J: TRBJ2-7
V: TRBV4-1
CDR3: ASSQDGQGPYEQY

J: TRBJ2-5
V: TRBV4-1
CDR3: ASSQEGAGGAQY

J: TRBJ1-5
V: TRBV19
CDR3: ASSIGRAGPQH

J: TRBJ1-5
V: TRBV6-1
CDR3: ASTLFNQPQH

J: TRBJ2-1
V: TRBV27
CDR3: ASSLTRTVTASGSNEQF